This T cell receptor (beta chain) emerged from a study of cytomegalovirus exposure and HLA in healthy donors. There are a few counts of this clone. The study ran its PCR with 60 Vbeta and 13 Jbeta primers. Libraries were prepared by immunoSEQ multiplex PCR; TCRdb keeps only in-frame clonotypes and omits some of them. This sample has approximately 200,000 clones, with approximately 85% found just once. The V gene's germline CDR1 is WNHNN and CDR2 SYGVQD (reference sequence). V shed 6 bases and J 7 bases; nucleotides not matched to a gene: 8. There are 15 residues in the CDR3. Specimen: PBMCs. The chain employs TRBV10-1 and TRBJ2-1, with 11 bases matching TRBD1. The clonotype was recovered from a girl aged 5-17 years in good health and CMV-seropositive. The CDR3 protein is CASSPGQGATNEQFF. The DNA for the CDR3 is TGCGCCAGCAGCCCCGGACAGGGGGCGACGAATGAGCAGTTCTTC.